The rows below give T cell receptor beta chains drawn from one sample of a study of T cell repertoires in cytomegalovirus infection. MiXCR was run by TCRdb on the reads, yielding one entry per CDR3 protein. The sample records roughly 160,000 distinct CDR3 sequences, approximately 21% being singletons. Their cognate antigens are unknown. Sequenced here: CD8+ T cells from cultured PBMCs, sampled from culture after CMV antigen stimulation. The receptors come from a human donor in good health (CMV status not recorded). Some clones in this sample may be carry-over from other donors' samples. Both conserved end residues are part of each CDR3. Fields, in order: D gene, J gene, V gene, clone size, CDR3 protein, CDR3 DNA. D genes are given only for firm matches. Size values are once, few and many counts, or a class for expanded clones, and some rows have none.

>NA|TRBJ2-1|TRBV12-3/TRBV12-4|NA
CASSLLNYNEQFF
TGTGCCAGCAGTTTGTTGAATTACAATGAGCAGTTCTTC
>TRBD2|TRBJ2-7|TRBV7-2|NA
CASSLSGGGARYEQYF
TGTGCCAGCAGCTTAAGTGGCGGGGGGGCTAGGTACGAGCAGTACTTC
>NA|TRBJ2-7|TRBV4-1|few
CASSQERAPSYEQYF
TGCGCCAGCAGCCAAGAAAGGGCACCCTCCTACGAGCAGTACTTC
>NA|TRBJ2-7|TRBV5-8|few
CASWDPSDYEQYF
TGTGCCAGCTGGGACCCCTCGGACTACGAGCAGTACTTC
>NA|TRBJ2-5|TRBV10-3|NA
CAISQEKVETQYF
TGTGCCATCTCACAGGAAAAGGTGGAGACCCAGTACTTC
>NA|TRBJ2-7|TRBV27|few
CASSLGQGLHEQYF
TGTGCCAGCAGTTTAGGGCAGGGGCTCCACGAGCAGTACTTC
>NA|TRBJ1-1|TRBV7-4|few
CASSLEGPEAFF
TGTGCCAGCAGCTTAGAGGGTCCTGAAGCTTTCTTT
>NA|TRBJ2-7|TRBV15|NA
CATSRANLPGATYEQYF
TGTGCCACCAGCAGAGCGAATTTGCCAGGGGCAACCTACGAGCAGTACTTC
>NA|TRBJ2-2|TRBV4-3|NA
CASSPSANTGELFF
TGCGCCAGCAGCCCTTCCGCCAACACCGGGGAGCTGTTTTTT
>NA|TRBJ1-6|TRBV7-6|few
CASSPVTANSPLHF
TGTGCCAGCAGTCCAGTAACAGCCAATTCACCCCTCCACTTT
>TRBD1|TRBJ2-3|TRBV6-1|few
CASSEGQGAPDTQYF
TGTGCCAGCAGTGAGGGGCAGGGGGCTCCAGATACGCAGTATTTT
>NA|TRBJ2-1|TRBV6-4|NA
CASSPIGNDNEQFF
TGTGCCAGCAGTCCCATTGGCAACGACAATGAGCAGTTCTTC
>NA|TRBJ2-1|TRBV7-8|few
CASSLVRDESYNEQFF
TGTGCCAGCAGCTTAGTTCGGGATGAATCCTACAATGAGCAGTTCTTC
>NA|TRBJ1-2|TRBV20-1|NA
CSARDRREFLYGYTF
TGCAGTGCTAGAGATCGTCGGGAATTCCTCTATGGCTACACCTTC